Below are 6 T cell receptor beta chains sequenced from a single sample in a study of regulatory T cells in long-lasting Graves disease. As to time point: newly diagnosed GD, antithyroid drugs for less than 3 months. Generation of the TCR library employed RNA extracted from PBMCs. Libraries of TCR beta came from iRepertoire HTBI primers plus Arm-PCR of CDR3 regions. In TCRdb, the multiplex PCR reads were re-called with MiXCR into one record per CDR3 protein. The sample consists of roughly 610,000 distinct CDR3 sequences, less than 20% of them appearing once. The same sample was also studied in work on T cells in Graves' hyperthyroidism and ophthalmopathy.

Sequences were derived from peripheral blood mononuclear cells (PBMCs), sampled at new diagnosis, from a patient treated with antithyroid drugs. The source of these receptors is a woman in her 30s with Graves disease.

This clonotype showed up just a few times. The gene calls are TRBV5-1 and TRBJ2-1; 12 nucleotides agree with TRBD2. The length of the CDR3 is 19 residues. Germline CDR1 and CDR2: SGHRS and YFSETQ. Unmatched junction bases numbered 16, after V lost 5 bases and J lost 4 bases. The CDR3 DNA reads TGCGCCAGCAGGGCCGAGCTTACTAGCGGGAGGAACATTTACAATGAGCAGTTCTTC. Its protein is CASRAELTSGRNIYNEQFF.

This chain links TRBV28 with TRBJ2-6, with D perhaps TRBD1 or TRBD2 (5 bases each). V lost 6 bases to trimming and J lost 0 bases, with 15 bases between them. The CDR3 extends over 17 amino acids. In germline, CDR1 is MDHEN, CDR2 SYDVKM. The CDR3 DNA sequence: TGTGCCAGCAGACCCCGGGGCCCGAGCTCTGGGGCCAACGTCCTGACTTTC. It encodes CASRPRGPSSGANVLTF.

This clonotype has more than one count but fewer than ten. The V call is TRBV13, the J call TRBJ2-2; D is uncertain. V was trimmed by 4 bases and J by 2 bases, leaving 11 bases between them. This CDR3 has 15 amino acids. Germline V gene lookup returns CDR1 PRHDT and CDR2 FYEKMQ (reference sequence). CDR3 protein: CASSSWTINTGELFF. The CDR3 DNA is TGTGCCAGCAGCTCGTGGACCATAAACACCGGGGAGCTGTTTTTT.

This clonotype was detected many times. This sequence joins TRBV2 and TRBJ2-7, with 10 bases identical to TRBD1. CDR3 length equals 16 residues. V shed 0 bases, J shed 6 bases, and the junction held 8 bases outside the gene matches. Germline V gene lookup returns CDR1 SNHLY and CDR2 FYNNEI. CDR3 residues: CASSEAPGQGKREQYF. The DNA for the CDR3 is TGTGCCAGCAGTGAAGCGCCGGGACAGGGGAAACGCGAGCAGTACTTC. Full variable domain (missing parts from reference TRBV2 and TRBJ2-7): EPEVTQTPSHQVTQMGQEVILRCVPISNHLYFYWYRQILGQKVEFLVSFYNNEISEKSEIFDDQFSVERPDGSNFTLKIRSTKLEDSAMYFCASSEAPGQGKREQYFGPGTRLTVT.

In this sample, this clonotype turned up many times. This CDR3 reads CASSYGGLTTEAFF. The CDR3 bases are TGTGCCAGCAGTTATGGGGGGCTGACCACTGAAGCTTTCTTT. V and J are TRBV6-5 and TRBJ1-1; D is perhaps TRBD1 (6 bases). V shed 3 bases and J shed 4 bases, with 12 bases lying between them. CDR3 size: 14 residues. Germline CDR1 MNHEY, CDR2 SVGAGI.

This clonotype appeared a few times. V is TRBV20-1 and J is TRBJ2-5, with D perhaps TRBD1 or TRBD2 (5 bases each). CDR1 DFQATT and CDR2 SNEGSKA come from the germline V gene (reference sequence). The CDR3 extends over 12 amino acids. The CDR3 DNA is TGCAGCCCTCGCGAGAGGGGTGAGACCCAGTACTTC. This encodes CSPRERGETQYF.